One sample yielded the 24 T cell receptor beta chains listed below, sequenced in a study of blood T cell repertoires in COVID-19 (dated by TCRdb to the early 2020s). Library method: the immunoSEQ multiplex PCR assay. TCRdb stores this immuneACCESS table with in-frame sequences only. Part of the clones is absent; in the studies checked, under half of the shortfall reflects unresolved V genes, and no reason is known for the rest. In all, the sample holds about 150,000 clones, and around 91% of those were seen once. Together, the top ten hold over 10% of the sample. Sequenced input: peripheral blood. These receptors all come from a man between 18 and 35 years old with COVID-19, enrolled during active disease.

The V call is TRBV2, the J call TRBJ1-2; possibly TRBD1 for D (5 bases). The CDR3 covers 14 residues. CDR1 and CDR2 from the germline V gene are SNHLY and FYNNEI. V dropped 7 bases and J dropped 0 bases, with 12 bases sitting between them. CDR3: CASTLGGANYGYTF. Written as DNA, the CDR3 is TGTGCCAGCACCCTCGGGGGGGCTAACTATGGCTACACCTTC.

This clone was seen a single time. The genes are TRBV28 and TRBJ2-1; TRBD2 matches at 8 bases. Germline V gene lookup returns CDR1 MDHEN and CDR2 SYDVKM. V lost 2 bases and J lost 3; bases outside the gene matches: 3. The CDR3 totals 15 residues. The CDR3 coding sequence is TGTGCCAGCAGTTTACGGGAGGGGGGCTACAATGAGCAGTTCTTC. It specifies CASSLREGGYNEQFF.

The chain couples TRBV14 to TRBJ2-2; TRBD1 might be the D (5 bases). CDR1 is SGHDN, CDR2 FVKESK, per germline. Trimming cost V 5 bases and J 5 bases, with 15 bases left between them. This CDR3 has 15 amino acids. The CDR3 reads CASSGKGIDTGELFF. For the CDR3, the DNA is TGTGCCAGCAGCGGAAAGGGGATAGATACCGGGGAGCTGTTTTTT.

The chain links TRBV5-1 to TRBJ1-2; D perhaps matches TRBD1 (6 bases). CDR1 SGHRS and CDR2 YFSETQ come from the germline V gene. V lost 1 base to trimming and J lost 8 bases, with 15 bases between them. This CDR3 is 14 amino acids long. The CDR3: CASSLTGLSGGYTF. In nucleotides, the CDR3 is TGCGCCAGCAGCTTGACAGGGCTCTCGGGCGGCTACACCTTC.

The chain recombines TRBV7-9 with TRBJ2-5; 12 nucleotides match TRBD2. The germline V gene encodes CDR1 SEHNR and CDR2 FQNEAQ (reference sequence). J gave up 4 bases and V 5 bases, and 14 bases lay outside the gene matches. There are 18 residues in the CDR3. CDR3 amino acids: CASSTTSGRSAGRETQYF. CDR3 nucleotides: TGTGCCAGCAGCACGACTAGCGGGAGATCAGCTGGGCGAGAGACCCAGTACTTC.

This rearrangement joins TRBV28 to TRBJ1-3; unclear D gene. CDR3 length equals 16 residues. Germline CDR1 reads MDHEN; CDR2 reads SYDVKM. V shed 0 bases and J shed 0 bases, with 9 bases lying between them. The CDR3 DNA is TGTGCCAGCAGTTTATGGGCCCGATCCTCTGGAAACACCATATATTTT. It translates to CASSLWARSSGNTIYF.

This chain joins TRBV6-5 and TRBJ2-7; 7 nucleotides agree with TRBD2. The ends lost 6 bases at V and 0 bases at J; junction bases unmatched: 2. Germline CDR1 is MNHEY and CDR2 is SVGAGI. The CDR3 is 13 residues long. CDR3 protein: CASRRESSYEQYF. Here the CDR3 DNA reads TGTGCCAGCAGGCGGGAGAGCTCCTACGAGCAGTACTTC.

The chain joins TRBV13 to TRBJ1-2, with D tentatively TRBD1 (5 bases). The germline gives CDR1 PRHDT, CDR2 FYEKMQ (reference sequence). The CDR3 has 16 amino acids. The ends were cut back, 5 bases at V and 7 bases at J, with 23 bases in the middle. As DNA, the CDR3 is TGTGCCAGCAGCCCGGGCAGGACACGACCCGGAGTTGGCTACACCTTC. This codes for CASSPGRTRPGVGYTF. Filled out from reference TRBV13 and TRBJ1-2, the complete variable domain reads AAGVIQSPRHLIKEKRETATLKCYPIPRHDTVYWYQQGPGQDPQFLISFYEKMQSDKGSIPDRFSAQQFSDYHSELNMSSLELGDSALYFCASSPGRTRPGVGYTFGSGTRLTVV.

The chain couples TRBV4-1 to TRBJ2-3, with 11 nucleotides matching TRBD1. CDR1 is MGHRA and CDR2 is YSYEKL in the germline V gene. The junction had 5 bases not matched to a gene; V was cut back by 3 bases and J by 0 bases. There are 17 residues in the CDR3. Here the CDR3 reads CASSQRDRGISTDTQYF. As DNA, the CDR3 is TGCGCCAGCAGCCAGAGGGACAGGGGGATTAGCACAGATACGCAGTATTTT.

V is TRBV16 and J is TRBJ2-7, with 10 bases fitting TRBD1. V lost 0 bases and J lost 1; bases outside the gene matches: 3. This CDR3 contains 16 residues. CDR1 KGHSY and CDR2 FQNENV come from the germline V gene. CDR3 amino acids: CASSQSAGQGSYEQYF. CDR3 DNA sequence: TGTGCCAGCAGCCAATCTGCGGGACAGGGGTCCTACGAGCAGTACTTC.

The V gene is TRBV19, the J gene TRBJ2-6; weak D call: TRBD1 (6 bases). With 2 bases removed from V and 0 bases from J, the gap between germline ends came to 14 bases. This CDR3 has 18 residues. CDR1 LNHDA and CDR2 SQIVND come from the germline V gene (reference sequence). This chain's CDR3 is CASSIRGIYISGANVLTF. CDR3 DNA: TGTGCCAGTAGTATAAGGGGGATATACATCTCTGGGGCCAACGTCCTGACTTTC. The complete variable domain, with remaining parts taken from reference TRBV19 and TRBJ2-6, reads DGGITQSPKYLFRKEGQNVTLSCEQNLNHDAMYWYRQDPGQGLRLIYYSQIVNDFQKGDIAEGYSVSREKKESFPLTVTSAQKNPTAFYLCASSIRGIYISGANVLTFGAGSRLTVL.

V is TRBV4-3 and J is TRBJ2-3; TRBD2 aligns across 9 bases. The V segment lost 4 bases and the J segment 1 base; nucleotides outside the gene matches: 3. The CDR3 length is 15 residues. Germline V lookup: CDR1 LGHNA, CDR2 YSLEER. Here the CDR3 DNA reads TGCGCCAGCAGCCGACTAGCGGTGGGCACAGATACGCAGTATTTT. Translation: CASSRLAVGTDTQYF.

The chain uses TRBV6-2 or TRBV6-3 and TRBJ2-5; 10 bases align to TRBD2. J lost 7 bases, V lost 5 bases, and 16 bases had no gene match. This CDR3 is built from 17 residues. Germline values: CDR1 MNHEY, CDR2 SVGEGT. The CDR3 reads CASSPRGLAETRGTQYF. CDR3 coding DNA: TGTGCCAGCAGTCCGCGAGGACTAGCGGAGACCAGGGGGACCCAGTACTTC.

Only a few counts were recorded for this clone. V and J are TRBV19 and TRBJ1-5; no clear D gene. The CDR3 is 15 residues long. The V gene lost 2 bases and the J gene lost 3 bases, with 11 bases spanning the gap. The germline V gene encodes CDR1 LNHDA and CDR2 SQIVND (reference sequence). CDR3 nucleotide sequence: TGTGCCAGTAGTATAAGTCAGATGTCCAATCAGCCCCAGCATTTT. Translating it yields CASSISQMSNQPQHF.

This clone was counted between two and nine times. J is TRBJ2-3 and V is TRBV10-3; 10 bases are shared with TRBD2. Germline V gene data show CDR1 as ENHRY and CDR2 as SYGVKD. The CDR3 has 17 amino acids. The V segment lost 10 bases and the J segment 2 bases; nucleotides outside the gene matches: 15. The CDR3 protein is CATGLRTSGTYTDTQYF. The CDR3 DNA reads TGTGCCACTGGATTGAGGACTAGCGGAACCTACACAGATACGCAGTATTTT.

The chain links TRBV27 to TRBJ1-6; no clear D gene. V was cut by 8 bases and J by 0 bases, with 8 bases left in between. The CDR3 contains 14 residues. Per the germline V gene, CDR1 is MNHEY and CDR2 is SMNVEV (reference sequence). The CDR3 reads CASQTSSYNSPLHF. The CDR3, as DNA: TGTGCCAGCCAAACCAGCTCCTATAATTCACCCCTCCACTTT.

DNA of the CDR3: TGTGCCAGCAGCCCCCCTACGGACAAAAACACCGGGGAGCTGTTTTTT. This codes for CASSPPTDKNTGELFF. This chain uses TRBV7-6 with TRBJ2-2, with D possibly being TRBD1 (5 bases). V dropped 5 bases and J dropped 2 bases, with 15 bases sitting between them. This CDR3 has 16 amino acids. Per the germline V gene, CDR1 is SGHVS and CDR2 is FNYEAQ.

This chain joins TRBV28 and TRBJ1-2; a possible D gene is TRBD1 (5 bases). The V end lost 5 bases, the J end lost 4 bases, and 14 bases lay between the germline ends. CDR3 length: 14 amino acids. The germline CDR1 and CDR2 sequences are MDHEN and SYDVKM. The CDR3 DNA follows: TGTGCCAGCAGTCGGGGGGGAACCTTCTATGGCTACACCTTC. It is translated as CASSRGGTFYGYTF.

CDR3 coding DNA: TGTGCCAGCAGTTCCCCGGGACAGGGGGTTTACAATGAGCAGTTCTTC. It encodes CASSSPGQGVYNEQFF. The chain recombines TRBV2 with TRBJ2-1; 11 bases line up with TRBD1. CDR1 SNHLY and CDR2 FYNNEI come from the germline V gene. The CDR3 is 16 residues long. Unmatched junction bases numbered 7, after V lost 5 bases and J lost 4 bases.

This clone was detected only once. The rearrangement joins TRBV27 to TRBJ1-3, with TRBD1 matching 7 bases. V dropped 5 bases and J dropped 4; count of bases not matched to a gene: 5. This CDR3 is built from 14 residues. CDR1 and CDR2 from the germline V gene are MNHEY and SMNVEV (reference sequence). DNA of the CDR3: TGTGCCAGCAGTCCGACAGGGAGCGGAAACACCATATATTTT. This translates into CASSPTGSGNTIYF.

This clone showed up just once. The gene calls are TRBV29-1 and TRBJ2-3; TRBD2 matches 9 bases. This CDR3 contains 13 residues. The V gene end was trimmed by 3 bases and the J gene end by 8 bases; junction bases not matched to a gene: 6. Germline CDR1 SQVTM, CDR2 ANQGSEA. The CDR3 DNA is TGCAGCGTTGAGGTAGCGGGAGTAGCTACGCAGTATTTT. Translating gives CSVEVAGVATQYF.

Written as DNA, the CDR3 is TGTGCCAGCAGCTCGCCTTTGAGCTCTGGAAACACCATATATTTT. Translated, it gives CASSSPLSSGNTIYF. This chain joins TRBV5-6 and TRBJ1-3; D call uncertain. From germline, CDR1 is SGHDT and CDR2 YYEEEE. CDR3 length: 15 amino acids. Trimming took 3 bases from V and 0 from J, leaving 10 bases between them.

The V gene is TRBV19, the J gene TRBJ1-1; 8 bases are shared with TRBD1. Trimming removed 5 bases from V and 8 bases from J; junction bases left unmatched: 10. The CDR3 covers 14 residues. Germline V gives CDR1 LNHDA, CDR2 SQIVND (reference sequence). CDR3 sequence reads: CASSPGQGGVEAFF. Written as DNA, the CDR3 is TGTGCCAGTAGTCCTGGACAGGGCGGCGTAGAAGCTTTCTTT.

The chain employs TRBV28 and TRBJ1-1; TRBD1 agrees at 9 bases. The length of the CDR3 is 12 residues. Germline V gives CDR1 MDHEN, CDR2 SYDVKM. V gave up 4 bases and J gave up 10 bases; unmatched junction bases: 4. The DNA for the CDR3 is TGTGCCAGCAGTTCACAGGGGGCGCGAGCTTTCTTT. Its translation: CASSSQGARAFF. Filled out from reference TRBV28 and TRBJ1-1, the complete variable domain reads DVKVTQSSRYLVKRTGEKVFLECVQDMDHENMFWYRQDPGLGLRLIYFSYDVKMKEKGDIPEGYSVSREKKERFSLILESASTNQTSMYLCASSSQGARAFFGQGTRLTVV.